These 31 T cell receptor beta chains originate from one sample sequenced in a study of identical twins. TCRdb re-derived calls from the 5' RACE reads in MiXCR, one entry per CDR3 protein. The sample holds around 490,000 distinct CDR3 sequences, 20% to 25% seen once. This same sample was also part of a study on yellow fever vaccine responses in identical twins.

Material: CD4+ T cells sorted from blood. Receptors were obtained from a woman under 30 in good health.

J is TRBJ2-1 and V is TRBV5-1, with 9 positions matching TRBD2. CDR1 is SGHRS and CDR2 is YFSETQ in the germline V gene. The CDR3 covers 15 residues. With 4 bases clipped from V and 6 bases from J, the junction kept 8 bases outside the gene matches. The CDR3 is CASSGLAGEVNEQFF. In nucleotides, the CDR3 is TGCGCCAGCAGCGGATTAGCGGGAGAGGTCAATGAGCAGTTCTTC.

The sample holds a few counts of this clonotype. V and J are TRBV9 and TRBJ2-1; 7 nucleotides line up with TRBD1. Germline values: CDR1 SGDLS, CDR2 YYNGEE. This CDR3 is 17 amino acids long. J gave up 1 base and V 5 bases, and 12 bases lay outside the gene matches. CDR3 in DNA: TGTGCCAGCAGGAACAAGACAGGGCGTGAGTCCTACAATGAGCAGTTCTTC. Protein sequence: CASRNKTGRESYNEQFF.

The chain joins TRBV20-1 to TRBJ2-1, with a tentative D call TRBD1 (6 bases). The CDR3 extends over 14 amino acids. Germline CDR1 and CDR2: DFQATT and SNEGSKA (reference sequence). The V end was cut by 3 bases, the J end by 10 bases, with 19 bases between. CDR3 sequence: CSAREGPQRGEQFF. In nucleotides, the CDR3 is TGCAGTGCTAGGGAAGGACCGCAAAGGGGGGAGCAGTTCTTC.

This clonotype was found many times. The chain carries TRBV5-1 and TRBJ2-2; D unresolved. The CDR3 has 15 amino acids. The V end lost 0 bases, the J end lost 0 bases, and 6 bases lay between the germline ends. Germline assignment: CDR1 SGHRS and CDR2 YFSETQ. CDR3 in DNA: TGCGCCAGCAGCTTGGGACTCCCGAACACCGGGGAGCTGTTTTTT. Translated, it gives CASSLGLPNTGELFF.

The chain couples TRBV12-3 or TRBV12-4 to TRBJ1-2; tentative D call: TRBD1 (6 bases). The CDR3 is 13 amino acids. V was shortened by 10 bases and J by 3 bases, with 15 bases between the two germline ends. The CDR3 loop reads CATGGQPYYGYTF. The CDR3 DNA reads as TGTGCCACCGGAGGACAGCCGTACTATGGCTACACCTTC.

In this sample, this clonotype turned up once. This chain's CDR3 is CSAIRDSKSVLGWGTSEKLFF. CDR3 coding DNA: TGCAGTGCTATCCGGGACAGCAAATCTGTACTGGGGTGGGGGACCTCTGAAAAACTGTTTTTT. V is TRBV20-1 and J is TRBJ1-4, with 7 bases matching TRBD1. The V and J ends lost 4 bases and 7 bases, in that order; junction bases with no gene match: 30. The CDR3 runs 21 residues. In germline, CDR1 is DFQATT, CDR2 SNEGSKA (reference sequence).

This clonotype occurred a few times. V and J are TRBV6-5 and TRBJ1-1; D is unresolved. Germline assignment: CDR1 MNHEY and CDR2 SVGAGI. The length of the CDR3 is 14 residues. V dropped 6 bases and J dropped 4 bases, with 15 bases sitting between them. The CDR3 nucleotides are TGTGCCAGCAGGTACGATTCTGGGTCCACTGAAGCTTTCTTT. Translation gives CASRYDSGSTEAFF.

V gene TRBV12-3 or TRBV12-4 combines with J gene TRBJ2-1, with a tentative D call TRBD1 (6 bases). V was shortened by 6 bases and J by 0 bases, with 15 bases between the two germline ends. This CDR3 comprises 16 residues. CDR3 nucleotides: TGTGCCAGCAGACCCTGGACAGCCAGCTCCTACAATGAGCAGTTCTTC. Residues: CASRPWTASSYNEQFF.

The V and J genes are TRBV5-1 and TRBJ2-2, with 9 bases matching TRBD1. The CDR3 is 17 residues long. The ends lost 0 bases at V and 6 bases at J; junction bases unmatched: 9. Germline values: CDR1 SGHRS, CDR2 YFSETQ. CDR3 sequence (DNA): TGCGCCAGCAGCTTGGCGGGACAGGGAAGTAGTTCCGGGGAGCTGTTTTTT. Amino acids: CASSLAGQGSSSGELFF.

CDR3 loop: CSARDGGSSPLHF. DNA for the CDR3: TGCAGTGCTAGAGACGGGGGTAGTTCACCCCTCCACTTT. This chain uses TRBV20-1 with TRBJ1-6; possible D gene TRBD1, 5 bases. This CDR3 comprises 13 residues. Germline values: CDR1 DFQATT, CDR2 SNEGSKA (reference sequence). V was cut by 0 bases and J by 9 bases, with 9 bases left in between.

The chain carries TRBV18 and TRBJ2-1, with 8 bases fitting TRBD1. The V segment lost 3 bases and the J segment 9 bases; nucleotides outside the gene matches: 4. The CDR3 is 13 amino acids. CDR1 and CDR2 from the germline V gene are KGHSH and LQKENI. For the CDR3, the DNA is TGTGCCAGCTCACCCACAGGGGGACGTGAGCAGTTCTTC. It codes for CASSPTGGREQFF.

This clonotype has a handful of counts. In DNA, the CDR3 is TGCGCCAGCAGCTTGGCTCTACCCCTCCCAGATACGCAGTATTTT. It translates to CASSLALPLPDTQYF. The chain couples TRBV5-1 to TRBJ2-3, with D uncertain. Per the germline V gene, CDR1 is SGHRS and CDR2 is YFSETQ. V was shortened by 0 bases and J by 4 bases, with 12 bases between the two germline ends. This CDR3 contains 15 residues.

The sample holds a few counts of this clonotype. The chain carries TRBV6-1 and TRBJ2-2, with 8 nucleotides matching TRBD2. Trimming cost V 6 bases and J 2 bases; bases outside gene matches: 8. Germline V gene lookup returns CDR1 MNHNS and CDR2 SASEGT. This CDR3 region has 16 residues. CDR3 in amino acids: CASSTGGGANTGELFF. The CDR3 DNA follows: TGTGCCAGCAGCACCGGGGGGGGCGCCAACACCGGGGAGCTGTTTTTT.

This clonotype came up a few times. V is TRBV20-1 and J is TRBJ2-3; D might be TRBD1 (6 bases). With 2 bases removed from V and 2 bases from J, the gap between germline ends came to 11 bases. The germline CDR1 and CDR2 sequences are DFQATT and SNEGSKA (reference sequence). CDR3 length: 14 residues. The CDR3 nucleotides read TGCAGTGCTAGATCAGGGGCACACACAGATACGCAGTATTTT. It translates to CSARSGAHTDTQYF.

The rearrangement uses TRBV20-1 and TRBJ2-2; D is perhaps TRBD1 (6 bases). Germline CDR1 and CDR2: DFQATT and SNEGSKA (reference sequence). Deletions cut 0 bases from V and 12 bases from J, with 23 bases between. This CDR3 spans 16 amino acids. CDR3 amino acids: CSARDPRGSGRGKLFF. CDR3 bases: TGCAGTGCTAGAGATCCCAGGGGCAGCGGAAGAGGGAAGCTGTTTTTT.

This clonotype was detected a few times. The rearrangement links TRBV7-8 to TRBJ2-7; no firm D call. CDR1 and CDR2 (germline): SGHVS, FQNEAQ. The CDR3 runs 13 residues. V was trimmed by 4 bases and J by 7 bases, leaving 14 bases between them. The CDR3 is CASSSGRGLEQYV. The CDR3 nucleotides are TGTGCCAGCAGCTCCGGACGAGGATTAGAGCAGTACGTC.

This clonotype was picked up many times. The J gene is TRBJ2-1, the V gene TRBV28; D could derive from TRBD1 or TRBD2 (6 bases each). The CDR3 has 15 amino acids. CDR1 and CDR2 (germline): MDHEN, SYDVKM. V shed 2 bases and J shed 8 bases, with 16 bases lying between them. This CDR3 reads CASSLRQVRRDEQFF. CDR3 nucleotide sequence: TGTGCCAGCAGTTTAAGACAGGTCAGGAGGGATGAGCAGTTCTTC.

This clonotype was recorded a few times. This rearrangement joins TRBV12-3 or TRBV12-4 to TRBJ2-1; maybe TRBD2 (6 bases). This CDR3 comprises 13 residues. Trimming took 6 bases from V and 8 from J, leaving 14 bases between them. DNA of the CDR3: TGTGCCAGCAGACCGCAAACTAGCCATGAGCAGTTCTTC. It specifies CASRPQTSHEQFF.

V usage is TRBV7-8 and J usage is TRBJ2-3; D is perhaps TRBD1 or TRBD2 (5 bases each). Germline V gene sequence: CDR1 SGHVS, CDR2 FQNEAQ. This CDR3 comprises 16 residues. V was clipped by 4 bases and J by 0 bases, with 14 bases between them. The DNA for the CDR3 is TGTGCCAGCAGCTCGACCGGGGCCTGGAGCACAGATACGCAGTATTTT. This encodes CASSSTGAWSTDTQYF.

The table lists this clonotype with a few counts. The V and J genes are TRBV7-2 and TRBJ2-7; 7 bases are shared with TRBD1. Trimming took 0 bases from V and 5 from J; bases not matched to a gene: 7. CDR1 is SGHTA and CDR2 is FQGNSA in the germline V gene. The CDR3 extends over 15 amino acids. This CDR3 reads CASSLAPRGFHEQYV. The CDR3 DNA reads TGTGCCAGCAGCTTAGCTCCCAGGGGGTTCCACGAGCAGTACGTC.

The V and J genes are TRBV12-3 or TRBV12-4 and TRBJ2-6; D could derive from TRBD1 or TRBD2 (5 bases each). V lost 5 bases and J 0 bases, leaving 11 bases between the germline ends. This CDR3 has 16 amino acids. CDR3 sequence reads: CASSTGRISGANVLTF. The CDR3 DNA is TGTGCCAGCAGTACGGGACGGATCTCTGGGGCCAACGTCCTGACTTTC.

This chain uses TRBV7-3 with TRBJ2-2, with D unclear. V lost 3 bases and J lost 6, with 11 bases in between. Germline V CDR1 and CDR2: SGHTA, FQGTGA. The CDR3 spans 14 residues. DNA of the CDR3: TGTGCCAGCAGCTTCAGCCTTACTTCCGGGGAGCTGTTTTTT. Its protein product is CASSFSLTSGELFF. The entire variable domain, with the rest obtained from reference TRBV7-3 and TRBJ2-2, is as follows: GAGVSQTPSNKVTEKGKYVELRCDPISGHTALYWYRQSLGQGPEFLIYFQGTGAADDSGLPNDRFFAVRPEGSVSTLKIQRTERGDSAVYLCASSFSLTSGELFFGEGSRLTVL.

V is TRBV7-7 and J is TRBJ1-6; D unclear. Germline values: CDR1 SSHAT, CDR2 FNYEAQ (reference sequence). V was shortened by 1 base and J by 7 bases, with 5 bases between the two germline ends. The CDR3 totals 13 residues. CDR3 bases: TGTGCCAGCAGCTTAGATGTGAATTCACCCCTCCACTTT. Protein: CASSLDVNSPLHF.

The CDR3 sequence: CASSHGGSTYNEQFF. The CDR3 DNA reads as TGTGCCAGCAGCCACGGCGGGAGTACGTACAATGAGCAGTTCTTC. This chain connects TRBV7-6 to TRBJ2-1, with 7 bases matching TRBD2. The CDR3 is 15 residues long. The junction had 8 bases not matched to a gene; V was cut back by 5 bases and J by 4 bases. Germline lookup yields CDR1 SGHVS and CDR2 FNYEAQ.

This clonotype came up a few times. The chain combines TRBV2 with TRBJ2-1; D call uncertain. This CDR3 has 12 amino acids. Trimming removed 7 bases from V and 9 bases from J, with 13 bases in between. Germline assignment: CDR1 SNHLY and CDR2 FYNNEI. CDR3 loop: CASNIRQVEQFF. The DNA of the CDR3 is TGTGCCAGCAATATCCGACAAGTTGAGCAGTTCTTC.

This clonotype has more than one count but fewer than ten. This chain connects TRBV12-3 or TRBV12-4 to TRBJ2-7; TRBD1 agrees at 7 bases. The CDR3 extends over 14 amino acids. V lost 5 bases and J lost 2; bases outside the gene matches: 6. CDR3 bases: TGTGCCAGCAGTCACGGACAGGTAACCTACGAGCAGTACTTC. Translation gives CASSHGQVTYEQYF.

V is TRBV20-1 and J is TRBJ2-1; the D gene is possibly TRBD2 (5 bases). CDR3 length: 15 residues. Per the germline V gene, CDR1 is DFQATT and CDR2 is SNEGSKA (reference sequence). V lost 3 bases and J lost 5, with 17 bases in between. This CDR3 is CSARLPVDSHNEQFF. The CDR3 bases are TGCAGTGCTAGGTTACCTGTGGACTCTCACAATGAGCAGTTCTTC.

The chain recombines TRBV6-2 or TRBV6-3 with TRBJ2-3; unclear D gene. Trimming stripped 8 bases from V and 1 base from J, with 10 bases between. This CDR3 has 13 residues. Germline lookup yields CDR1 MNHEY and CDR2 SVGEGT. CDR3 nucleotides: TGTGCCAGCCGAAGGGATGGCACAGATACGCAGTATTTT. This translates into CASRRDGTDTQYF.

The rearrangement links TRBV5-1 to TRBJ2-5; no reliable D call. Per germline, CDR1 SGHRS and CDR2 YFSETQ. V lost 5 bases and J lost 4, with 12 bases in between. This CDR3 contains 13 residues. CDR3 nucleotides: TGCGCCAGCAGGACAAAAGGCTCAGAGACCCAGTACTTC. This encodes CASRTKGSETQYF.

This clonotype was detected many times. The chain's CDR3 is CASSFGADNEQFF. CDR3 DNA: TGCGCCAGCAGCTTTGGGGCCGACAATGAGCAGTTCTTC. The gene calls are TRBV5-1 and TRBJ2-1, with TRBD1 as a possible D gene (5 bases). The CDR3 is made up of 13 amino acids. V was shortened by 2 bases and J by 5 bases, with 8 bases between the two germline ends. Germline CDR1 is SGHRS and CDR2 is YFSETQ.

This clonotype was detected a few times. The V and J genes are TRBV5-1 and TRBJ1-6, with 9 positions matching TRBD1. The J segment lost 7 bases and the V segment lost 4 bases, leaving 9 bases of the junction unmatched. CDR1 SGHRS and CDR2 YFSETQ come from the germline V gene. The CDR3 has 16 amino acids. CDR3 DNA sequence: TGCGCCAGCAGCCGTGAACAGGGGGCTGAAAATTCACCCCTCCACTTT. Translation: CASSREQGAENSPLHF.